These T cell receptor beta chains were read from a single sample in a study of T cells in tumors after PD-1 blockade. Clones were read by immunoSEQ multiplex PCR, and TCRdb kept only the in-frame ones, dropping some. The profile shows 60,000 to 75,000 clones, approximately 79% of them singletons. Sequenced material: PBMCs, taken after anti-PD-1 treatment. All receptors come from a human donor with basal cell carcinoma. The CDR3 runs from the conserved cysteine through the conserved F or W. The order of the fields is clone size, V gene, D gene, J gene, CDR3 protein. D genes are given only for firm matches. Clone sizes are given selectively: once, few, many, or a class where the clone is expanded.

abundance: -
v_gene: TRBV18
d_gene: TRBD1
j_gene: TRBJ2-7
CDR3aa: CASSLRTGETYEQYF

abundance: -
v_gene: TRBV18
d_gene: -
j_gene: TRBJ1-1
CDR3aa: CASSPVENTEAFF

abundance: -
v_gene: TRBV4-1
d_gene: TRBD1
j_gene: TRBJ1-4
CDR3aa: CASSQDPTGGNEKLFF

abundance: -
v_gene: TRBV10-1
d_gene: -
j_gene: TRBJ2-1
CDR3aa: CASSERGSSYNEQFF

abundance: -
v_gene: TRBV28
d_gene: -
j_gene: TRBJ1-6
CDR3aa: CASSSWGGYNSPLHF

abundance: -
v_gene: TRBV14
d_gene: -
j_gene: TRBJ1-2
CDR3aa: CASSQHTGNYGYTF

abundance: -
v_gene: TRBV10-3
d_gene: -
j_gene: TRBJ2-1
CDR3aa: CAISESGNEQFF

abundance: -
v_gene: TRBV19
d_gene: TRBD1
j_gene: TRBJ1-1
CDR3aa: CASSADRGRRTEAFF

abundance: -
v_gene: TRBV6-5
d_gene: -
j_gene: TRBJ2-6
CDR3aa: CASSYGQLSGANVLTF

abundance: few
v_gene: TRBV2
d_gene: -
j_gene: TRBJ2-3
CDR3aa: CASSEGPGVSTDTQYF

abundance: -
v_gene: TRBV7-8
d_gene: TRBD1
j_gene: TRBJ2-7
CDR3aa: CASSLTGDKAYEQYF

abundance: -
v_gene: TRBV14
d_gene: -
j_gene: TRBJ1-5
CDR3aa: CASSQDAGRPQHF

abundance: once
v_gene: TRBV21-1
d_gene: -
j_gene: TRBJ1-2
CDR3aa: CASSKEEAKGGGYTF

abundance: -
v_gene: TRBV7-2
d_gene: -
j_gene: TRBJ1-4
CDR3aa: CASSLGGGIEKLFF

abundance: -
v_gene: TRBV15
d_gene: TRBD1
j_gene: TRBJ1-1
CDR3aa: CATSSDRAIEAFF

abundance: many
v_gene: TRBV25-1
d_gene: -
j_gene: TRBJ1-1
CDR3aa: CASRQGNTEAFF

abundance: -
v_gene: TRBV5-4
d_gene: TRBD1
j_gene: TRBJ1-6
CDR3aa: CASSRTPGQDNSPLHF

abundance: -
v_gene: TRBV5-6
d_gene: -
j_gene: TRBJ1-1
CDR3aa: CASSLGSGTVEAFF

abundance: -
v_gene: TRBV12-3/TRBV12-4
d_gene: -
j_gene: TRBJ2-3
CDR3aa: CASSFRDTVKYF

abundance: few
v_gene: TRBV3-1/TRBV3-2
d_gene: -
j_gene: TRBJ1-1
CDR3aa: CASSQQQGVTEAFF

abundance: -
v_gene: TRBV27
d_gene: TRBD2
j_gene: TRBJ2-1
CDR3aa: CASSGGEVAYNEQFF

abundance: once
v_gene: TRBV27
d_gene: TRBD1
j_gene: TRBJ1-1
CDR3aa: CASSTSRDRLEAFF

abundance: -
v_gene: TRBV18
d_gene: TRBD2
j_gene: TRBJ2-3
CDR3aa: CASSRLAGMGTDTQYF

abundance: -
v_gene: TRBV27
d_gene: -
j_gene: TRBJ1-2
CDR3aa: CASSLRQGGYTF

abundance: once
v_gene: TRBV7-2
d_gene: TRBD2
j_gene: TRBJ2-7
CDR3aa: CASSLYWGGSTYEQYF

abundance: -
v_gene: TRBV30
d_gene: TRBD2
j_gene: TRBJ2-1
CDR3aa: CAWSVKSSGGYNEQFF

abundance: -
v_gene: TRBV5-1
d_gene: TRBD1
j_gene: TRBJ2-7
CDR3aa: CASSWDRGRYEQYF

abundance: -
v_gene: TRBV3-1/TRBV3-2
d_gene: TRBD1
j_gene: TRBJ1-2
CDR3aa: CASSHTGGNGYTF

abundance: once
v_gene: TRBV5-4
d_gene: TRBD1
j_gene: TRBJ2-3
CDR3aa: CASSRTGGNTDTQYF

abundance: -
v_gene: TRBV7-9
d_gene: -
j_gene: TRBJ1-1
CDR3aa: CASGREPNTEAFF

abundance: -
v_gene: TRBV5-4
d_gene: TRBD2
j_gene: TRBJ2-1
CDR3aa: CASSSSGTYNEQFF

abundance: -
v_gene: TRBV24-1
d_gene: TRBD1
j_gene: TRBJ2-3
CDR3aa: CATSDDRGADTQYF

abundance: -
v_gene: TRBV6-2/TRBV6-3
d_gene: -
j_gene: TRBJ1-1
CDR3aa: CASSYSVEGNTEAFF

abundance: -
v_gene: TRBV18
d_gene: TRBD1
j_gene: TRBJ1-3
CDR3aa: CASSPSLMDRGGGNTIYF

abundance: few
v_gene: TRBV5-6
d_gene: TRBD1
j_gene: TRBJ1-5
CDR3aa: CASSLSAGTDYQPQHF

abundance: few
v_gene: TRBV29-1
d_gene: TRBD2
j_gene: TRBJ2-1
CDR3aa: CSVGTSGALQFF

abundance: -
v_gene: TRBV19
d_gene: -
j_gene: TRBJ2-7
CDR3aa: CASQSGRTYEQYF

abundance: -
v_gene: TRBV3-1/TRBV3-2
d_gene: -
j_gene: TRBJ2-3
CDR3aa: CASSQARDTQYF

abundance: -
v_gene: TRBV7-9
d_gene: -
j_gene: TRBJ1-2
CDR3aa: CASSLGDISYGYTF

abundance: -
v_gene: TRBV19
d_gene: -
j_gene: TRBJ1-5
CDR3aa: CASSIVLQNQPQHF